The 30 T cell receptor beta chains listed next were all sequenced from one sample in a study of shared clonotypes between healthy human individuals. TCRdb's table, derived via immunoSEQ multiplex PCR, lists solely in-frame clones and lacks some. The repertoire holds 2 million to 3 million clones, about 92% seen once, with around 0.14% in the top ten. Sequenced sample: naive CD4+ T cells sorted from blood. The sample's subset: CD45RA+ positively selected. These receptors were collected from a man aged 18-30 years in good health.

The chain is built from TRBV19 and TRBJ1-4; 7 nucleotides match TRBD1. Losses at the gene ends were 1 base for V and 8 bases for J; bases not matched to a gene: 7. The CDR3 has 15 amino acids. Looked up from germline, CDR1 is LNHDA and CDR2 is SQIVND (reference sequence). The DNA of the CDR3 is TGTGCCAGTAGTATAGCCCCGACAGGGCGGGAAAAACTGTTTTTT. Encoded protein: CASSIAPTGREKLFF.

The chain has TRBV4-1 and TRBJ2-5; 8 nucleotides align to TRBD1. Matching the DNA end better, TRBJ2-7 makes the J call doubtful. CDR3 length: 17 amino acids. CDR1 and CDR2 from the germline V gene are MGHRA and YSYEKL. The CDR3 DNA is TGCGCCAGCAGCCTAACCACGGACAGGGAAATCTCCCTCGAGCAGTACTTC. This codes for CASSLTTDREISLEQYF.

The genes are TRBV23-1 and TRBJ2-1; D is uncertain. TRBV23-1 is an ORF for which the function is uncertain. The CDR3 sequence is 18 residues long. Trimming took 0 bases from V and 7 from J, leaving 22 bases between them. The DNA for the CDR3 is TGCGCCAGCAGTCAATCGAGGAATATCTGGGTCATGAAAAATGAGCAGTTCTTC. It encodes CASSQSRNIWVMKNEQFF.

J is TRBJ2-7 and V is TRBV6-5; the D is unclear. The germline V gene encodes CDR1 MNHEY and CDR2 SVGAGI. The CDR3 runs 16 residues. V lost 2 bases and J 0 bases, leaving 14 bases between the germline ends. The CDR3 region is CASSYRKEYSSYEQYF. In DNA form, the CDR3 reads TGTGCCAGCAGTTACCGCAAAGAATACAGCTCCTACGAGCAGTACTTC.

V and J are TRBV9 and TRBJ2-3; tentatively, D is TRBD2 (7 bases). CDR3 size: 19 residues. Germline V gene lookup returns CDR1 SGDLS and CDR2 YYNGEE. Trimming left V 1 base short and J 3 bases short, with 24 bases between. The CDR3 coding sequence is TGTGCCAGCAGCGTATCTCTAGGTGTGGTGGGAGGGGGGACAGATACGCAGTATTTT. Its translation is CASSVSLGVVGGGTDTQYF.

The genes are TRBV6-5 and TRBJ1-1, with TRBD1 identical over 7 bases. In germline, CDR1 is MNHEY, CDR2 SVGAGI. CDR3 length equals 16 residues. Trimming cost V 0 bases and J 2 bases; bases outside gene matches: 6. CDR3 in DNA: TGTGCCAGCAGTTACTCAAACAGGGGACAAAACACTGAAGCTTTCTTT. Translating gives CASSYSNRGQNTEAFF.

The rearrangement links TRBV7-9 to TRBJ2-7; 7 positions agree with TRBD1. V was pared by 3 bases and J by 5 bases, with 7 bases of the junction left unmatched. CDR3 length: 14 residues. CDR1 SEHNR and CDR2 FQNEAQ come from the germline V gene (reference sequence). CDR3 bases: TGTGCCAGCAGCTTGAGACAGGGCGTCGACGAGCAGTACTTC. Its protein is CASSLRQGVDEQYF. Looking up the rest from reference TRBV7-9 and TRBJ2-7 gives the full variable domain: DTGVSQNPRHKITKRGQNVTFRCDPISEHNRLYWYRQTLGQGPEFLTYFQNEAQLEKSRLLSDRFSAERPKGSFSTLEIQRTEQGDSAMYLCASSLRQGVDEQYFGPGTRLTVT.

In this sample, this clone turned up once. The chain uses TRBV11-3 and TRBJ2-1; TRBD2 agrees at 10 bases. This CDR3 is built from 15 residues. CDR1 is SGHNT and CDR2 is YENEEA in the germline V gene. Trimming at V came to 0 bases and at J to 8 bases, leaving 4 bases not matched to a gene. CDR3 DNA sequence: TGTGCCAGCAGCTTAGATTCTAGCGGGAGCTATGAGCAGTTCTTC. Translating it yields CASSLDSSGSYEQFF.

The rearrangement joins TRBV28 to TRBJ2-3, with D possibly matching TRBD2 (6 bases). The CDR3 is 16 residues long. V was pared by 5 bases and J by 4 bases, with 19 bases between. Germline CDR1 MDHEN, CDR2 SYDVKM. CDR3 amino acids: CASSALGRGGADTQYF. The CDR3 bases are TGTGCCAGCAGTGCCTTAGGGCGAGGCGGGGCAGATACGCAGTATTTT.

The table lists this clone with a count of one. The chain uses TRBV10-2 and TRBJ1-5, with no clear D. Germline V gene lookup returns CDR1 WSHSY and CDR2 SAAADI. The CDR3 covers 12 residues. V was pared by 1 base and J by 7 bases, with 5 bases between. The chain's CDR3 is CASSELAQPQHF. The CDR3 DNA follows: TGCGCCAGCAGTGAGTTGGCACAGCCCCAGCATTTT.

Notes on this clone: The same CDR3 is also encoded by other DNA sequences in this sample. The chain recombines TRBV19 with TRBJ2-5; D remains ambiguous. Germline-derived CDR1 and CDR2 are LNHDA and SQIVND (reference sequence). This CDR3 has 13 residues. V was trimmed by 1 base and J by 3 bases, leaving 6 bases between them. In nucleotides, the CDR3 is TGTGCCAGTAGTATAGCAGAGAAAGAGACCCAGTACTTC. It encodes CASSIAEKETQYF.

The chain joins TRBV4-3 to TRBJ2-5; D is ambiguous. V lost 2 bases to trimming and J lost 5 bases, with 12 bases between them. The CDR3 consists of 14 residues. CDR1 and CDR2 from the germline V gene are LGHNA and YSLEER. In nucleotides, the CDR3 is TGCGCCAGCAGCCAACTGGGGAATGGGGAGACCCAGTACTTC. It is translated as CASSQLGNGETQYF.

V is TRBV19 and J is TRBJ2-7; D gene unclear. CDR3 length: 12 amino acids. Germline V gene lookup returns CDR1 LNHDA and CDR2 SQIVND (reference sequence). Trimming took 6 bases from V and 1 from J, leaving 7 bases between them. The DNA of the CDR3 is TGTGCCAGTAGGGCAGGTTCCTACGAGCAGTACTTC. Its translation is CASRAGSYEQYF.

The rearrangement links TRBV19 to TRBJ2-2, with TRBD1 identical over 7 bases. Losses at the gene ends were 6 bases for V and 2 bases for J; bases not matched to a gene: 6. This CDR3 comprises 15 residues. The V gene's germline CDR1 is LNHDA and CDR2 SQIVND (reference sequence). The CDR3 protein is CASRSGQSNTGELFF. CDR3 nucleotide sequence: TGTGCCAGTAGGTCGGGACAGAGTAACACCGGGGAGCTGTTTTTT.

The chain recombines TRBV29-1 with TRBJ2-3; 9 nucleotides agree with TRBD2. This CDR3 has 11 residues. Germline V gives CDR1 SQVTM, CDR2 ANQGSEA. CDR3 region: CTSGNTDTQYF. The DNA for the CDR3 is TGCACTAGCGGGAACACAGATACGCAGTATTTT.

The chain uses TRBV19 and TRBJ1-6, with D possibly being TRBD1 (5 bases). V shed 10 bases and J shed 7 bases, with 11 bases lying between them. The CDR3 spans 12 residues. Germline lookup yields CDR1 LNHDA and CDR2 SQIVND (reference sequence). The CDR3 reads CATGQINSPLHF. The CDR3 DNA reads as TGTGCCACGGGGCAGATCAATTCACCCCTCCACTTT. Supplemented by reference TRBV19 and TRBJ1-6, the full variable domain reads DGGITQSPKYLFRKEGQNVTLSCEQNLNHDAMYWYRQDPGQGLRLIYYSQIVNDFQKGDIAEGYSVSREKKESFPLTVTSAQKNPTAFYLCATGQINSPLHFGNGTRLTVT.

The chain recombines TRBV9 with TRBJ2-1; 7 bases fit TRBD2. V was clipped by 4 bases and J by 2 bases; unmatched bases: 6. The CDR3 contains 15 residues. The germline gives CDR1 SGDLS, CDR2 YYNGEE. Here the CDR3 reads CASSSGGTTYNEQFF. Here the CDR3 DNA reads TGTGCCAGCAGCTCCGGCGGGACTACCTACAATGAGCAGTTCTTC.

This clone has a handful of counts. The rearrangement joins TRBV7-3 to TRBJ2-2; 8 bases line up with TRBD1. The CDR3 contains 14 residues. Per the germline V gene, CDR1 is SGHTA and CDR2 is FQGTGA. Trimming took 5 bases from V and 8 from J; bases not matched to a gene: 7. The CDR3: CASSLGQGLGELFF. DNA of the CDR3: TGTGCCAGCAGCCTCGGACAGGGACTGGGGGAGCTGTTTTTT.

With respect to this clone: This same CDR3 is encoded by further DNA sequences in the sample. The chain is built from TRBV28 and TRBJ2-3, with 8 bases fitting TRBD2. V trimming: 5 bases; J trimming: 1 base; junction bases outside the gene matches: 2. Germline CDR1 reads MDHEN; CDR2 reads SYDVKM. CDR3 length: 14 residues. The CDR3 nucleotides read TGTGCCAGCAGTCCGGGGGGGCGCACAGATACGCAGTATTTT. It yields the protein CASSPGGRTDTQYF. The variable domain in full, completed from reference TRBV28 and TRBJ2-3, reads DVKVTQSSRYLVKRTGEKVFLECVQDMDHENMFWYRQDPGLGLRLIYFSYDVKMKEKGDIPEGYSVSREKKERFSLILESASTNQTSMYLCASSPGGRTDTQYFGPGTRLTVL.

This clone was recorded once. This chain joins TRBV6-5 and TRBJ1-4; D gene uncertain. Germline V gene data show CDR1 as MNHEY and CDR2 as SVGAGI. The CDR3 sequence is 14 residues long. The V end lost 10 bases, the J end lost 4 bases, and 16 bases lay between the germline ends. The CDR3: CATHQSGGNEKLFF. The CDR3 DNA follows: TGTGCCACCCACCAATCGGGAGGTAATGAAAAACTGTTTTTT.

This clone was detected only once. The genes are TRBV30 and TRBJ2-1; D call uncertain. The CDR3 is made up of 15 amino acids. Between the trimmed V and J ends, which lost 0 bases and 10 bases, there was a span of 19 bases. The germline V gene encodes CDR1 GTSNPN and CDR2 SVGIG (reference sequence). The CDR3: CAWSVAYNPVLEQFF. In DNA form, the CDR3 reads TGTGCCTGGAGTGTAGCCTACAACCCTGTTCTAGAGCAGTTCTTC.

The chain recombines TRBV18 with TRBJ2-1, with 10 bases that match TRBD2. The V segment lost 0 bases and the J segment 5 bases; nucleotides outside the gene matches: 7. CDR3 length equals 17 residues. CDR1 KGHSH and CDR2 LQKENI come from the germline V gene. CDR3 DNA sequence: TGTGCCAGCTCACCACCTACAGCGGGAGGGCCAAACAATGAGCAGTTCTTC. Amino acid sequence: CASSPPTAGGPNNEQFF.

V gene TRBV11-2 combines with J gene TRBJ2-7, with D perhaps given as TRBD1 or TRBD2 (6 bases each). The germline gives CDR1 SGHAT, CDR2 FQNNGV. The V gene lost 5 bases and the J gene lost 5 bases, with 22 bases spanning the gap. The CDR3 length is 16 residues. CDR3 sequence reads: CASSPFGGGNRHEQYF. CDR3 bases: TGTGCCAGCAGCCCATTCGGAGGGGGAAATCGCCACGAGCAGTACTTC.

The chain combines TRBV4-3 with TRBJ1-5; D not certain. This CDR3 has 14 amino acids. Per the germline V gene, CDR1 is LGHNA and CDR2 is YSLEER. Trimming shortened V by 0 bases and J by 7 bases, and 10 bases separated the two germline ends. CDR3 nucleotide sequence: TGCGCCAGCAGCCAAGATCGTGCGGGGCAGCCCCAGCATTTT. It encodes CASSQDRAGQPQHF.

The chain is built from TRBV18 and TRBJ1-6, with D perhaps matching TRBD1 (6 bases). Trimming removed 0 bases from V and 7 bases from J, with 10 bases in between. Germline V gene data show CDR1 as KGHSH and CDR2 as LQKENI. CDR3 length: 15 residues. The CDR3 sequence: CASSPPAGANSPLHF. The DNA of the CDR3 is TGTGCCAGCTCACCACCGGCAGGGGCAAATTCACCCCTCCACTTT. Variable domain in full (rest from reference TRBV18 and TRBJ1-6): NAGVMQNPRHLVRRRGQEARLRCSPMKGHSHVYWYRQLPEEGLKFMVYLQKENIIDESGMPKERFSAEFPKEGPSILRIQQVVRGDSAAYFCASSPPAGANSPLHFGNGTRLTVT.

The V gene is TRBV9, the J gene TRBJ2-7; 8 nucleotides line up with TRBD2. Germline assignment: CDR1 SGDLS and CDR2 YYNGEE. CDR3 size: 14 residues. With 3 bases clipped from V and 2 bases from J, the junction kept 4 bases outside the gene matches. The CDR3 coding sequence is TGTGCCAGCAGCGGGACTAGCACCGCCTACGAGCAGTACTTC. It codes for CASSGTSTAYEQYF. The full variable domain, rest sourced from reference TRBV9 and TRBJ2-7, is DSGVTQTPKHLITATGQRVTLRCSPRSGDLSVYWYQQSLDQGLQFLIQYYNGEERAKGNILERFSAQQFPDLHSELNLSSLELGDSALYFCASSGTSTAYEQYFGPGTRLTVT.

In regard to this clone: The sample carries other DNA sequences with the same CDR3. The chain employs TRBV18 and TRBJ1-6, with 8 positions matching TRBD1. Trimming removed 3 bases from V and 5 bases from J; junction bases left unmatched: 6. The V gene's germline CDR1 is KGHSH and CDR2 LQKENI. The CDR3 is 16 residues long. The CDR3 nucleotides read TGTGCCAGCTCACCTTTAGGACAGGGAAATAATTCACCCCTCCACTTT. This encodes CASSPLGQGNNSPLHF.

Remarks on this clone: In the same sample, other DNA sequences code for this CDR3. The chain combines TRBV10-3 with TRBJ2-1; D is uncertain. The germline V gene encodes CDR1 ENHRY and CDR2 SYGVKD. This CDR3 is built from 12 residues. V lost 1 base to trimming and J lost 7 bases, with 5 bases between them. The CDR3: CAISEYENEQFF. As DNA, the CDR3 is TGTGCCATCAGTGAGTACGAGAATGAGCAGTTCTTC.

The chain carries TRBV27 and TRBJ1-2, with D maybe TRBD1 (6 bases). The germline V and J ends were trimmed by 7 bases and 6 bases, with 27 bases remaining between them. This CDR3 has 17 residues. CDR1 is MNHEY, CDR2 SMNVEV, per germline (reference sequence). The CDR3 sequence: CASTLSVGGLAQNGYTF. In DNA, the CDR3 is TGTGCCAGCACCCTATCCGTCGGGGGCCTGGCCCAAAATGGCTACACCTTC.

The chain uses TRBV7-3 and TRBJ2-7, with 9 bases identical to TRBD1. Germline V lookup: CDR1 SGHTA, CDR2 FQGTGA. V dropped 3 bases and J dropped 3; count of bases not matched to a gene: 6. This CDR3 contains 15 residues. The CDR3 region has the DNA TGTGCCAGCAGCTTGTACACGGACAGGGGCTACGAGCAGTACTTC. Encoded protein: CASSLYTDRGYEQYF.